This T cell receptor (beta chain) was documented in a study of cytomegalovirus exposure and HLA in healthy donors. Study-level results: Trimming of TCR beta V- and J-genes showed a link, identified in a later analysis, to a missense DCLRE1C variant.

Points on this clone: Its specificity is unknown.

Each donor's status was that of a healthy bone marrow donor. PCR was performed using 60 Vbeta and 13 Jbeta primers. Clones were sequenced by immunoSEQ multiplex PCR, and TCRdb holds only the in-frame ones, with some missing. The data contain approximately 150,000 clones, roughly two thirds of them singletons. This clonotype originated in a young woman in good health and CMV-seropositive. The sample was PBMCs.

CDR3 in amino acids: CASQGAPGEQYF. Here the CDR3 DNA reads TGTGCCAGCCAGGGGGCGCCGGGAGAGCAGTACTTC. The chain couples TRBV5-4 to TRBJ2-7; 8 positions agree with TRBD1. V shed 7 bases and J 7 bases; nucleotides not matched to a gene: 7. The CDR3 has 12 amino acids. The germline V gene encodes CDR1 SGHNT and CDR2 YYREEE (reference sequence).